The 29 T cell receptor beta chains given below trace back to one sample, sequenced in a study of shared clonotypes between healthy human individuals. Profiled with immunoSEQ multiplex PCR; TCRdb holds only in-frame clones, not every one. Of about 460,000 clones in the sample, around 77% are singletons; the top ten hold about 12%. Specimen: PBMCs. These TCRs come from a woman between 40 and 55 years old in good health. Some clones in this sample may be carry-over from other donors' samples.

Comment on this clone: A much larger clonotype is one base distant, so this may be a read error. This chain joins TRBV7-8 and TRBJ2-7; D unclear. Germline CDR1 and CDR2: SGHVS and FQNEAQ. V gave up 5 bases and J gave up 1 base, with 21 bases separating them. The CDR3 has 17 amino acids. The CDR3 region has the DNA TGTGCCAGCAGCGTCACCAGGTGGGCCTCAAGGTCCTACGAGCAGTACTTC. Translated: CASSVTRWASRSYEQYF. The whole variable domain, filled in from reference TRBV7-8 and TRBJ2-7, reads GAGVSQSPRYKVAKRGQDVALRCDPISGHVSLFWYQQALGQGPEFLTYFQNEAQLDKSGLPSDRFFAERPEGSVSTLKIQRTQQEDSAVYLCASSVTRWASRSYEQYFGPGTRLTVT.

This clone counts as medium-sized. Other DNA sequences in this sample translate to the same CDR3. This chain connects TRBV19 to TRBJ2-7, with D possibly TRBD2 on 5 matching bases. V was trimmed by 8 bases and J by 2 bases, leaving 13 bases between them. This CDR3 spans 13 amino acids. Germline-derived CDR1 and CDR2 are LNHDA and SQIVND (reference sequence). CDR3 amino acids: CASSPGVPYEQYF. In DNA form, the CDR3 reads TGTGCCAGTTCCCCCGGGGTACCCTACGAGCAGTACTTC.

The V gene is TRBV6-6, the J gene TRBJ1-2; 9 bases match TRBD1. Unmatched junction bases numbered 9, after V lost 6 bases and J lost 10 bases. This CDR3 spans 13 amino acids. Germline V CDR1 and CDR2: MNHNY, SVGAGI (reference sequence). The CDR3 bases are TGTGCCAGCAGGGGACCGGGACAGGGAACCTACACCTTC. It is translated as CASRGPGQGTYTF.

The gene calls are TRBV27 and TRBJ2-5; the D is unclear. Germline values: CDR1 MNHEY, CDR2 SMNVEV (reference sequence). The CDR3 runs to 13 residues. V was trimmed by 3 bases and J by 5 bases, leaving 10 bases between them. The DNA of the CDR3 is TGTGCCAGCAGTTTTGCTAGGTTGGAGACCCAGTACTTC. Residues: CASSFARLETQYF.

The rearrangement uses TRBV6-1 and TRBJ2-1; the match to TRBD2 covers 9 bases. Germline trimming cut 0 bases from V and 5 bases from J; bases unmatched to any gene: 5. The CDR3 spans 16 residues. Per the germline V gene, CDR1 is MNHNS and CDR2 is SASEGT. CDR3 protein: CASSEALASGNNEQFF. CDR3 in DNA: TGTGCCAGCAGTGAAGCGTTGGCTAGCGGGAACAATGAGCAGTTCTTC.

The chain is built from TRBV23-1 and TRBJ1-5, with 8 bases that match TRBD1. TRBV23-1 belongs to the ORF category, with a function that is uncertain. V lost 8 bases to trimming and J lost 2 bases; unmatched junction nucleotides: 17. The CDR3 spans 18 residues. The DNA for the CDR3 is TGCGCCAGCGCCCCAGGGGGCGCTTATGAGGTTGGCAATCAGCCCCAGCATTTT. This sequence encodes CASAPGGAYEVGNQPQHF.

V and J are TRBV30 and TRBJ2-7; 8 nucleotides line up with TRBD2. From germline, CDR1 is GTSNPN and CDR2 SVGIG (reference sequence). V was clipped by 3 bases and J by 4 bases; unmatched bases: 14. The CDR3 is 16 residues long. The CDR3 nucleotides are TGTGCCTGGAGAGCATCCCTCGGGAGGGGACTATACGAGCAGTACTTC. Residues: CAWRASLGRGLYEQYF.

As concerns this clone: The sample contains more than one DNA sequence encoding this CDR3. The rearrangement joins TRBV6-4 to TRBJ2-2; D unresolved. The V end lost 0 bases, the J end lost 5 bases, and 4 bases lay between the germline ends. The V gene's germline CDR1 is MRHNA and CDR2 SNTAGT. This CDR3 spans 13 amino acids. CDR3 sequence reads: CASSDSETGELFF. The CDR3 DNA reads as TGTGCCAGCAGTGACTCAGAAACCGGGGAGCTGTTTTTT.

The V gene is TRBV5-6, the J gene TRBJ1-5, with D uncertain. This CDR3 has 17 residues. Germline V gives CDR1 SGHDT, CDR2 YYEEEE. Trimming left V 2 bases short and J 0 bases short, with 15 bases between. The CDR3 nucleotides are TGTGCCAGCAGCTTCGGGCCCCTGACAACTAGCAATCAGCCCCAGCATTTT. Translating gives CASSFGPLTTSNQPQHF.

In its sample, this clone was seen a few times. The rearrangement uses TRBV19 and TRBJ2-7; 8 bases are a match to TRBD2. V shed 9 bases, J shed 2 bases, and the junction held 6 bases outside the gene matches. The CDR3 is 13 residues long. CDR1 is LNHDA, CDR2 SQIVND, per germline (reference sequence). Here the CDR3 DNA reads TGTGCCAGCCTCGTAGCGGGGCCCTACGAGCAGTACTTC. This translates into CASLVAGPYEQYF.

The chain has TRBV6-4 and TRBJ2-1, with unresolved D. CDR1 and CDR2 from the germline V gene are MRHNA and SNTAGT. The CDR3 is made up of 14 amino acids. V lost 6 bases and J 9 bases, leaving 18 bases between the germline ends. The chain's CDR3 is CASSENLRRSEQFF. The CDR3 DNA sequence: TGTGCCAGCAGCGAAAACCTCCGGAGATCTGAGCAGTTCTTC.

This rearrangement joins TRBV20-1 to TRBJ2-1; D unresolved. V gave up 6 bases and J gave up 7 bases, with 10 bases separating them. Germline CDR1 is DFQATT and CDR2 is SNEGSKA (reference sequence). The CDR3 consists of 11 residues. CDR3 nucleotides: TGCAGTGCCCAAGAACGAAATGAGCAGTTCTTC. This gives the protein CSAQERNEQFF.

CDR3 amino acids: CASSFGTESYEQYF. As DNA, the CDR3 is TGTGCCAGCAGTTTCGGGACTGAGTCCTACGAGCAGTACTTC. The chain couples TRBV27 to TRBJ2-7, with D possibly TRBD2 on 6 matching bases. V was trimmed by 3 bases and J by 1 base, leaving 10 bases between them. The germline gives CDR1 MNHEY, CDR2 SMNVEV (reference sequence). This CDR3 spans 14 amino acids.

Details on this clone: A far larger clone is only one base removed, so a read error is likely. V usage is TRBV5-1 and J usage is TRBJ2-5; D possibly uses TRBD1 or TRBD2 (6 bases each). The CDR3 covers 12 residues. Germline-derived CDR1 and CDR2 are SGHRS and YFSETQ. Trimming removed 5 bases from V and 11 bases from J, with 16 bases in between. CDR3: CASSSQGRGQYF. The CDR3 region has the DNA TGCGCCAGCAGTTCACAGGGACGGGGGCAGTACTTC.

The chain is built from TRBV10-2 and TRBJ1-4; D perhaps matches TRBD1 (5 bases). The CDR3 has 14 residues. The V gene lost 8 bases and the J gene lost 6 bases, with 16 bases spanning the gap. Germline CDR1 WSHSY, CDR2 SAAADI. Here the CDR3 reads CASSPRGGDEKLFF. The DNA of the CDR3 is TGCGCCAGCTCCCCTCGGGGGGGAGATGAAAAACTGTTTTTT.

The genes are TRBV19 and TRBJ2-7; the match to TRBD2 covers 9 bases. Germline CDR1 and CDR2: LNHDA and SQIVND (reference sequence). The CDR3 is made up of 15 amino acids. V shed 3 bases, J shed 2 bases, and the junction held 5 bases outside the gene matches. CDR3 in amino acids: CASSILAGGPYEQYF. CDR3 coding DNA: TGTGCCAGTAGTATCTTGGCGGGAGGGCCCTACGAGCAGTACTTC.

The count of this clone is one. The chain combines TRBV6-5 with TRBJ2-5; the match to TRBD2 covers 12 bases. The V segment lost 7 bases and the J segment 4 bases; nucleotides outside the gene matches: 7. Germline V gives CDR1 MNHEY, CDR2 SVGAGI. The CDR3 extends over 15 amino acids. In DNA form, the CDR3 reads TGTGCCAGCACGGTGACTAGCGGGAGTCGAGAGACCCAGTACTTC. This gives the protein CASTVTSGSRETQYF.

The rearrangement links TRBV18 to TRBJ1-3; no firm D call. From germline, CDR1 is KGHSH and CDR2 LQKENI. V gave up 2 bases and J gave up 4 bases, with 9 bases separating them. The CDR3 spans 14 residues. CDR3 nucleotide sequence: TGTGCCAGCTCACCAGTCTCGGACGGAAACACCATATATTTT. Protein sequence: CASSPVSDGNTIYF.

This chain connects TRBV28 to TRBJ2-6; D unresolved. Trimming cost V 5 bases and J 2 bases, with 4 bases left between them. CDR1 MDHEN and CDR2 SYDVKM come from the germline V gene. This CDR3 region has 13 residues. The DNA of the CDR3 is TGTGCCAGCAGTCGAACTGGGGCCAACGTCCTGACTTTC. Its translation: CASSRTGANVLTF. The whole variable domain, filled in from reference TRBV28 and TRBJ2-6, reads DVKVTQSSRYLVKRTGEKVFLECVQDMDHENMFWYRQDPGLGLRLIYFSYDVKMKEKGDIPEGYSVSREKKERFSLILESASTNQTSMYLCASSRTGANVLTFGAGSRLTVL.

The V gene is TRBV4-3, the J gene TRBJ2-7, with 8 bases identical to TRBD2. The CDR3 loop spans 16 amino acids. Trimming cost V 0 bases and J 0 bases; bases outside gene matches: 4. Germline values: CDR1 LGHNA, CDR2 YSLEER. The CDR3 loop reads CASSQDWGTSSYEQYF. DNA for the CDR3: TGCGCCAGCAGCCAAGATTGGGGGACTAGCTCCTACGAGCAGTACTTC.

For this clone: One base separates it from a far larger clone, so it is likely a read error. Other nucleotide sequences from this sample produce the same CDR3. CDR3 residues: CASSEIRGWYEQYF. The DNA of the CDR3 is TGTGCTAGCAGTGAAATCCGGGGTTGGTACGAGCAGTACTTC. This sequence joins TRBV2 and TRBJ2-7, with D tentatively TRBD2 (5 bases). Looked up from germline, CDR1 is SNHLY and CDR2 is FYNNEI. This CDR3 spans 14 amino acids.

The J gene is TRBJ1-2, the V gene TRBV5-4; D may be TRBD1 (6 bases). V shed 4 bases and J shed 4 bases, with 20 bases lying between them. Germline-derived CDR1 and CDR2 are SGHNT and YYREEE (reference sequence). The CDR3 loop spans 16 amino acids. CDR3 DNA sequence: TGTGCCAGCAGCCAAGACAGGACCCTTCACATCTATGGCTACACCTTC. This sequence encodes CASSQDRTLHIYGYTF. Together with reference TRBV5-4 and TRBJ1-2, the CDR3 gives the full variable domain: ETGVTQSPTHLIKTRGQQVTLRCSSQSGHNTVSWYQQALGQGPQFIFQYYREEENGRGNFPPRFSGLQFPNYSSELNVNALELDDSALYLCASSQDRTLHIYGYTFGSGTRLTVV.

The chain employs TRBV7-9 and TRBJ1-1; D call uncertain. This CDR3 is built from 14 residues. The V and J ends lost 5 bases and 4 bases respectively, with 14 bases between them. The germline CDR1 and CDR2 sequences are SEHNR and FQNEAQ (reference sequence). The chain's CDR3 is CASSRDGGVTEAFF. CDR3 nucleotide sequence: TGTGCCAGCAGCAGAGACGGCGGGGTCACTGAAGCTTTCTTT.

The rearrangement joins TRBV11-2 to TRBJ2-7; 7 nucleotides agree with TRBD2. After removal of 7 bases from V and 7 bases from J, the junction contained 22 bases not matched to a gene. CDR1 and CDR2 (germline): SGHAT, FQNNGV. CDR3 length: 17 residues. As DNA, the CDR3 is TGTGCCAGCAACTGGGGAGGGGCCGTGACTGCCAGGGAGGAGCAGTACTTC. Protein: CASNWGGAVTAREEQYF.

About this clone: This is likely an artifact of a read error, given a far larger clone one base away. Different DNA sequences within this sample yield the same CDR3. The J gene is TRBJ1-2, the V gene TRBV28; 7 bases fit TRBD1. The CDR3 is 14 amino acids. Germline V gives CDR1 MDHEN, CDR2 SYDVKM. CDR3 DNA: TGTGCTAGCAGCAATAGGGGGCGCGGGTATGGCTACACCTTC. Translating it yields CASSNRGRGYGYTF.

The chain links TRBV18 to TRBJ2-3; 12 nucleotides agree with TRBD2. The CDR3 consists of 16 residues. Trimming took 5 bases from V and 4 from J; bases not matched to a gene: 7. Germline V gene data show CDR1 as KGHSH and CDR2 as LQKENI. The CDR3 DNA is TGTGCCAGCTCAGCGACTAGCGGGAGTGGCTCAGATACGCAGTATTTT. It is translated as CASSATSGSGSDTQYF. The full variable domain, with the rest looked up from reference TRBV18 and TRBJ2-3, is NAGVMQNPRHLVRRRGQEARLRCSPMKGHSHVYWYRQLPEEGLKFMVYLQKENIIDESGMPKERFSAEFPKEGPSILRIQQVVRGDSAAYFCASSATSGSGSDTQYFGPGTRLTVL.

This chain links TRBV5-1 with TRBJ1-6; D may be TRBD1 (6 bases). Trimming cost V 0 bases and J 7 bases, with 8 bases left between them. This CDR3 has 14 residues. Germline V gives CDR1 SGHRS, CDR2 YFSETQ. The CDR3 DNA reads TGCGCCAGCAGCTTGGGGACAGAAAATTCACCCCTCCACTTT. Protein product: CASSLGTENSPLHF. Supplemented by reference TRBV5-1 and TRBJ1-6, the full variable domain reads KAGVTQTPRYLIKTRGQQVTLSCSPISGHRSVSWYQQTPGQGLQFLFEYFSETQRNKGNFPGRFSGRQFSNSRSEMNVSTLELGDSALYLCASSLGTENSPLHFGNGTRLTVT.

Notes on this clone: This likely traces to a read error, being one base from a far larger clone. V gene TRBV7-2 combines with J gene TRBJ1-5; D remains unclear. The length of the CDR3 is 14 residues. V lost 7 bases and J 0 bases, leaving 10 bases between the germline ends. CDR1 and CDR2 from the germline V gene are SGHTA and FQGNSA. The CDR3 DNA reads TGTGCCAGCAACACGGGGAATAGCAATCAGCCCCAGCATTTT. Protein sequence: CASNTGNSNQPQHF.

This chain uses TRBV10-3 with TRBJ2-7, with 10 nucleotides matching TRBD1. V gave up 1 base and J gave up 2 bases; unmatched junction bases: 2. Germline-derived CDR1 and CDR2 are ENHRY and SYGVKD. CDR3 size: 15 residues. The CDR3 region is CAISEWDRGPYEQYF. CDR3 DNA: TGTGCCATCAGTGAGTGGGACAGGGGTCCCTACGAGCAGTACTTC.